These T cell receptor beta chains were read from a single sample in a study of control samples from healthy donors and cancer patients. Produced via immunoSEQ multiplex PCR; TCRdb's table is partial and in-frame only. The sample has some 130,000 clones, about 93% seen once. Input material: PBMCs. The receptors here all came from a man between 45 and 60 years old with head and neck cancer. Both conserved end residues are part of each CDR3. A D gene is named only where the DNA matches it firmly. Expanded clones are given a class, and other clones once, few, many or no size at all.

j_gene: TRBJ2-7
abundance: .
v_gene: TRBV6-1
d_gene: .
CDR3nt: TGTGCCAGCAGTGAAAGTGGACTGACAAGCTCCTACGAGCAGTACTTC
CDR3aa: CASSESGLTSSYEQYF

j_gene: TRBJ2-1
abundance: .
v_gene: TRBV18
d_gene: .
CDR3nt: TGTGCCAGCTCACAGCAGGGGCATGAGCAGTTCTTC
CDR3aa: CASSQQGHEQFF

j_gene: TRBJ2-1
abundance: .
v_gene: TRBV6-6
d_gene: TRBD2
CDR3nt: TGTGCCAGCAGTCGCCCCACCGGGACTAGCAGCTACAATGAGCAGTTCTTC
CDR3aa: CASSRPTGTSSYNEQFF

j_gene: TRBJ1-6
abundance: .
v_gene: TRBV12-3/TRBV12-4
d_gene: .
CDR3nt: TGTGCCAGCAGTCAAATTGTCAGCTCACCCCTCCACTTT
CDR3aa: CASSQIVSSPLHF

j_gene: TRBJ2-3
abundance: .
v_gene: TRBV13
d_gene: .
CDR3nt: TGTGCCAGCAGCACTCCCGGGCGGGCCCCCACAGATACGCAGTATTTT
CDR3aa: CASSTPGRAPTDTQYF

j_gene: TRBJ2-7
abundance: once
v_gene: TRBV5-6
d_gene: .
CDR3nt: TGTGCCAGCAGTTCACTTTCCTACGAGCAGTACTTC
CDR3aa: CASSSLSYEQYF

j_gene: TRBJ2-5
abundance: .
v_gene: TRBV9
d_gene: .
CDR3nt: TGTGCCAGCAGCGTAGGGGGGGAGCAAGAGACCCAGTACTTC
CDR3aa: CASSVGGEQETQYF

j_gene: TRBJ2-3
abundance: once
v_gene: TRBV7-3
d_gene: TRBD2
CDR3nt: TGTGCCAGCAGCCTCACTAGCGCCACAGATACGCAGTATTTT
CDR3aa: CASSLTSATDTQYF

j_gene: TRBJ2-3
abundance: .
v_gene: TRBV27
d_gene: TRBD2
CDR3nt: TGTGCCAGCAGTCGAGCGGGGGGGCTAGATACGCAGTATTTT
CDR3aa: CASSRAGGLDTQYF

j_gene: TRBJ1-2
abundance: .
v_gene: TRBV7-9
d_gene: .
CDR3nt: TGTGCCAGCAGCTTAGGTCAGGGTAGGAACTATGGCTACACCTTC
CDR3aa: CASSLGQGRNYGYTF

j_gene: TRBJ2-7
abundance: .
v_gene: TRBV5-1
d_gene: TRBD2
CDR3nt: TGCGCCAGCAGCTTGACGGGACTAGCGGGGACGAGCTCCTACGAGCAGTACTTC
CDR3aa: CASSLTGLAGTSSYEQYF

j_gene: TRBJ2-3
abundance: .
v_gene: TRBV24-1
d_gene: TRBD1
CDR3nt: TGTGCCACCGGGACAGGGGGCATTCGGTCCACAGATACGCAGTATTTT
CDR3aa: CATGTGGIRSTDTQYF

j_gene: TRBJ2-4
abundance: few
v_gene: TRBV6-2/TRBV6-3
d_gene: .
CDR3nt: TGTGCCAGCACCCCGTTTGCGGGGCTTGACATTCAGTACTTC
CDR3aa: CASTPFAGLDIQYF

j_gene: TRBJ1-3
abundance: .
v_gene: TRBV12-5
d_gene: .
CDR3nt: TGTGCTAGTGGTTTAGGTGGAAACACCATATATTTT
CDR3aa: CASGLGGNTIYF

j_gene: TRBJ1-3
abundance: .
v_gene: TRBV28
d_gene: .
CDR3nt: TGTGCCAGCAGTTATCGACAGATCTCTGGAAACACCATATATTTT
CDR3aa: CASSYRQISGNTIYF

j_gene: TRBJ2-4
abundance: .
v_gene: TRBV28
d_gene: .
CDR3nt: TGTGCCAGCACCCGAGGCAGGGAAAACATTCAGTACTTC
CDR3aa: CASTRGRENIQYF

j_gene: TRBJ2-3
abundance: .
v_gene: TRBV5-4
d_gene: .
CDR3nt: TGTGCCAGCAGCTCAGTCAGAGGGTCGGGCACAGATACGCAGTATTTT
CDR3aa: CASSSVRGSGTDTQYF

j_gene: TRBJ1-5
abundance: .
v_gene: TRBV30
d_gene: TRBD1
CDR3nt: TGTGCCTGGAACGACGGGACAGTCAATCAGCCCCAGCATTTT
CDR3aa: CAWNDGTVNQPQHF

j_gene: TRBJ2-7
abundance: .
v_gene: TRBV5-5
d_gene: TRBD1
CDR3nt: TGTGCCAGCAGCTTAACAGGGGTGACCTACGAGCAGTACTTC
CDR3aa: CASSLTGVTYEQYF

j_gene: TRBJ1-5
abundance: .
v_gene: TRBV19
d_gene: .
CDR3nt: TGTGCCAGTACACGTTATAGCAATCAGCCCCAGCATTTT
CDR3aa: CASTRYSNQPQHF

j_gene: TRBJ2-5
abundance: once
v_gene: TRBV27
d_gene: .
CDR3nt: TGTGCCAGCAGTTTATCCTACAACGATATAATCCAAGAGACCCAGTACTTC
CDR3aa: CASSLSYNDIIQETQYF

j_gene: TRBJ1-2
abundance: .
v_gene: TRBV7-2
d_gene: .
CDR3nt: TGTGCCAGCAGCTTAGTAACTAGGAATGGCTACACCTTC
CDR3aa: CASSLVTRNGYTF

j_gene: TRBJ2-5
abundance: .
v_gene: TRBV2
d_gene: TRBD1
CDR3nt: TGTGCCAGCAGTAGGGACAGGGGACAAGAGACCCAGTACTTC
CDR3aa: CASSRDRGQETQYF

j_gene: TRBJ2-2
abundance: .
v_gene: TRBV3-1/TRBV3-2
d_gene: TRBD2
CDR3nt: TGTGCCAGCAGCCCTGGGGGGGCCGGGGAGCTGTTTTTT
CDR3aa: CASSPGGAGELFF

j_gene: TRBJ2-5
abundance: .
v_gene: TRBV9
d_gene: TRBD2
CDR3nt: TGTGCCAGCAGCCCCCGAGGAGCGGGGGCCCTTATGGGCGGGGCCCAGTACTTC
CDR3aa: CASSPRGAGALMGGAQYF

j_gene: TRBJ1-6
abundance: .
v_gene: TRBV7-2
d_gene: TRBD1
CDR3nt: TGTGCCAGCAGCCCGGGACAGTATAATTCACCCCTCCACTTT
CDR3aa: CASSPGQYNSPLHF

j_gene: TRBJ1-5
abundance: .
v_gene: TRBV19
d_gene: .
CDR3nt: TGTGCCAGTAGTCCTCGGGACCTAAATCAGCCCCAGCATTTT
CDR3aa: CASSPRDLNQPQHF

j_gene: TRBJ1-1
abundance: .
v_gene: TRBV3-1/TRBV3-2
d_gene: .
CDR3nt: TGTGCCAGCAGCCCCCCGGCGGGGGGAACTGAAGCTTTCTTT
CDR3aa: CASSPPAGGTEAFF

j_gene: TRBJ1-2
abundance: .
v_gene: TRBV5-1
d_gene: TRBD1
CDR3nt: TGCGCCAGCAGCTTTCAGGGGGCGCAAGACTATGGCTACACCTTC
CDR3aa: CASSFQGAQDYGYTF

j_gene: TRBJ2-3
abundance: .
v_gene: TRBV10-3
d_gene: TRBD2
CDR3nt: TGTGCCATCAGCCGGCGCGGGGGGCCAGGTACGCAGTATTTT
CDR3aa: CAISRRGGPGTQYF

j_gene: TRBJ1-2
abundance: .
v_gene: TRBV9
d_gene: TRBD1
CDR3nt: TGTGCCAGCAGCGGAGACAGGGGGCAGGATGGCTACACCTTC
CDR3aa: CASSGDRGQDGYTF

j_gene: TRBJ2-3
abundance: .
v_gene: TRBV6-5
d_gene: .
CDR3nt: TGTGCCAGCAGTTACTCGAGGCGGGCGCGTACGCAGTATTTT
CDR3aa: CASSYSRRARTQYF

j_gene: TRBJ1-2
abundance: once
v_gene: TRBV11-2
d_gene: TRBD1
CDR3nt: TGTGCCAGCAGCTTAGAAAGGCGGACAGGGTTGGGCTACACCTTC
CDR3aa: CASSLERRTGLGYTF

j_gene: TRBJ2-3
abundance: .
v_gene: TRBV12-3/TRBV12-4
d_gene: .
CDR3nt: TGTGCCAGCGGCCCACCTAGCACAGATACGCAGTATTTT
CDR3aa: CASGPPSTDTQYF

j_gene: TRBJ2-1
abundance: few
v_gene: TRBV25-1
d_gene: .
CDR3nt: TGTGCCAGCAGTCCCCTATCGGGACGTAGTGATGAGCAGTTCTTC
CDR3aa: CASSPLSGRSDEQFF

j_gene: TRBJ2-3
abundance: .
v_gene: TRBV5-8
d_gene: .
CDR3nt: TGTGCCAGCAGCCGGACCTACACAGATACGCAGTATTTT
CDR3aa: CASSRTYTDTQYF

j_gene: TRBJ1-2
abundance: once
v_gene: TRBV6-5
d_gene: .
CDR3nt: TGTGCCAGCAGTTACTACAGTAACTATGGCTACACCTTC
CDR3aa: CASSYYSNYGYTF

j_gene: TRBJ2-7
abundance: .
v_gene: TRBV28
d_gene: .
CDR3nt: TGTGCCAGCAGTTTAATACGTCTCGAGCAGTACTTC
CDR3aa: CASSLIRLEQYF

j_gene: TRBJ2-2
abundance: .
v_gene: TRBV28
d_gene: TRBD1
CDR3nt: TGTGCCAGCGGACAGGGGGTGACCGGGGAGCTGTTTTTT
CDR3aa: CASGQGVTGELFF

j_gene: TRBJ1-2
abundance: .
v_gene: TRBV30
d_gene: .
CDR3nt: TGTGCCTGGAGTGTAGCCTATGGCTACACCTTC
CDR3aa: CAWSVAYGYTF

j_gene: TRBJ2-3
abundance: .
v_gene: TRBV4-2
d_gene: TRBD2
CDR3nt: TGTGCCAGCAGCCGGGCCGGGACTAGCGGGGGGTCGGATACGCAGTATTTT
CDR3aa: CASSRAGTSGGSDTQYF

j_gene: TRBJ2-3
abundance: .
v_gene: TRBV28
d_gene: .
CDR3nt: TGTGCCAGCAGTTTACGAGGGGGTCAGCAGTATTTT
CDR3aa: CASSLRGGQQYF

j_gene: TRBJ1-5
abundance: .
v_gene: TRBV30
d_gene: TRBD1
CDR3nt: TGTGCCTGGAGCGTAGGACAGGCTAGCAATCAGCCCCAGCATTTT
CDR3aa: CAWSVGQASNQPQHF

j_gene: TRBJ2-6
abundance: .
v_gene: TRBV7-9
d_gene: .
CDR3nt: TGTGCCAGCGGTGAGTGGGTGACTGGGGCCAACGTCCTGACTTTC
CDR3aa: CASGEWVTGANVLTF

j_gene: TRBJ2-1
abundance: .
v_gene: TRBV19
d_gene: TRBD2
CDR3nt: TGTGCCAGTTCCATGACTAGCGGGGGGGCGGTCCCCTACAATGAGCAGTTCTTC
CDR3aa: CASSMTSGGAVPYNEQFF

j_gene: TRBJ2-5
abundance: .
v_gene: TRBV6-5
d_gene: .
CDR3nt: TGTGCCAGCAGTTGGGGGAGAAAAGAGACCCAGTACTTC
CDR3aa: CASSWGRKETQYF

j_gene: TRBJ1-4
abundance: .
v_gene: TRBV5-8
d_gene: .
CDR3nt: TGTGCCAGCAGCTTGGCCACCATACGGGGGAGGAATGAAAAACTGTTTTTT
CDR3aa: CASSLATIRGRNEKLFF

j_gene: TRBJ1-2
abundance: once
v_gene: TRBV5-6
d_gene: .
CDR3nt: TGTGCCAGCAGCTTGTATGGTATAGGGTATGGCTACACCTTC
CDR3aa: CASSLYGIGYGYTF

j_gene: TRBJ1-1
abundance: .
v_gene: TRBV30
d_gene: TRBD1
CDR3nt: TGTGCCTGGAGTGTCGGACAGGGGCTGAACACTGAAGCTTTCTTT
CDR3aa: CAWSVGQGLNTEAFF